The present T cell receptor (beta chain) was sequenced within a study of blood T cell repertoires in COVID-19. Germline V gives CDR1 MGHRA, CDR2 YSYEKL. The CDR3 has 18 residues. Trimming at V came to 0 bases and at J to 3 bases, leaving 4 bases not matched to a gene. Some clones are missing from TCRdb's copy, which holds only in-frame ones; the method was immunoSEQ multiplex PCR. The table has around 270,000 clones, about 89% seen once. Sequences were obtained from peripheral blood. The V gene is TRBV4-1, the J gene TRBJ2-1; 14 nucleotides agree with TRBD2. This sequence originates from a man in his forties with acute or convalescent COVID-19. The CDR3 bases are TGCGCCAGCAGCCAAGAGGGACTAGCGGGGGCCCTCTACAATGAGCAGTTCTTC. Protein product: CASSQEGLAGALYNEQFF.